Shown below are 26 T cell receptor beta chains from a single sample sequenced in a study of early T cells in non-severe SARS-CoV-2 infection. TCRdb passed the 5' RACE reads through MiXCR, listing each CDR3 protein once. The sample lists tens of thousands of distinct CDR3 sequences, approximately 5.9% occurring once. The sample in question was whole blood, obtained at baseline. These receptors all stem from an adult who was a healthcare worker with PCR-confirmed SARS-CoV-2 infection or an uninfected control (not recorded which).

This clonotype was detected many times. J is TRBJ1-1 and V is TRBV24-1, with D tentatively TRBD1 (6 bases). Deletions cut 2 bases from V and 8 bases from J, with 11 bases between. Germline CDR1 is KGHDR and CDR2 is SFDVKD. The CDR3 contains 13 residues. In DNA, the CDR3 is TGTGCCACCAGTGATTCGACAGGCGTAGAAGCTTTCTTT. This translates into CATSDSTGVEAFF.

This clonotype is termed medium-sized (0.01 to 0.1%). The V call is TRBV7-2, the J call TRBJ2-1; a weak D match, TRBD2 (5 bases). Trimming removed 2 bases from V and 10 bases from J, with 6 bases in between. Germline CDR1 SGHTA, CDR2 FQGNSA. The CDR3 spans 11 residues. This CDR3 is CASSLRREQFF. CDR3 sequence (DNA): TGTGCCAGCAGCTTAAGGAGGGAGCAGTTCTTC. Supplemented by reference TRBV7-2 and TRBJ2-1, the full variable domain reads GAGVSQSPSNKVTEKGKDVELRCDPISGHTALYWYRQSLGQGLEFLIYFQGNSAPDKSGLPSDRFSAERTGGSVSTLTIQRTQQEDSAVYLCASSLRREQFFGPGTRLTVL.

This clonotype occurred many times. The genes are TRBV29-1 and TRBJ1-2, with D perhaps matching TRBD1 (5 bases). Germline CDR1 and CDR2: SQVTM and ANQGSEA. V dropped 0 bases and J dropped 8 bases, with 10 bases sitting between them. This CDR3 comprises 12 residues. The CDR3 sequence is CSVEDLRDGYTF. DNA of the CDR3: TGCAGCGTTGAAGATCTCAGGGACGGCTACACCTTC.

This clonotype was found many times. The chain carries TRBV5-3 and TRBJ2-1; no reliable D call. TRBV5-3 is an ORF, and what it does is uncertain. The germline V and J ends were trimmed by 6 bases and 1 base, with 23 bases remaining between them. This CDR3 is built from 18 residues. The CDR3 DNA sequence: TGTGCCAGAACCCCGGGCCAAATCCTTACCCCTTCCTACAATGAGCAGTTCTTC. Amino acids: CARTPGQILTPSYNEQFF.

The genes are TRBV12-3 or TRBV12-4 and TRBJ2-1; weak D call: TRBD1 (6 bases). This CDR3 is 12 amino acids long. Trimming removed 6 bases at V and 9 bases at J, with 12 bases between. The CDR3 DNA is TGTGCCAGCAGCGAACAGGGCCGTGAGCAGTTCTTC. It specifies CASSEQGREQFF.

This clonotype was found many times. The chain recombines TRBV7-8 with TRBJ2-2; weak D call: TRBD1 (5 bases). From germline, CDR1 is SGHVS and CDR2 FQNEAQ. The CDR3 length is 16 residues. V lost 5 bases, J lost 6 bases, and 19 bases lay in between. Written as DNA, the CDR3 is TGTGCCAGCAGCGATGACAGTTTTTATACCGCCGGGGAGCTGTTTTTT. Its protein product is CASSDDSFYTAGELFF.

This chain uses TRBV12-3 or TRBV12-4 with TRBJ2-2; TRBD2 agrees at 11 bases. Unmatched junction bases numbered 6, after V lost 2 bases and J lost 1 base. The CDR3 has 18 amino acids. The CDR3 sequence: CASSLSPTSGVNTGELFF. The CDR3 DNA reads as TGTGCCAGCAGTTTAAGCCCGACTAGCGGGGTGAACACCGGGGAGCTGTTTTTT.

The J gene is TRBJ2-3, the V gene TRBV5-1; D is possibly TRBD2 (6 bases). CDR1 and CDR2 from the germline V gene are SGHRS and YFSETQ. The length of the CDR3 is 14 residues. Trimming took off 5 bases at V and 4 bases at J, with 14 bases between the two ends. CDR3 amino acids: CASRVGSEADTQYF. The DNA for the CDR3 is TGCGCCAGCAGGGTCGGGAGTGAGGCAGATACGCAGTATTTT.

This clonotype was observed a handful of times. This chain joins TRBV27 and TRBJ2-1; 9 nucleotides line up with TRBD2. Germline trimming cut 2 bases from V and 8 bases from J; bases unmatched to any gene: 4. The CDR3 is made up of 14 amino acids. CDR1 is MNHEY and CDR2 is SMNVEV in the germline V gene (reference sequence). The CDR3: CASSLGGLAYEQFF. The CDR3 DNA follows: TGTGCCAGCAGTTTAGGGGGACTAGCCTATGAGCAGTTCTTC.

This clonotype was counted ten times or more. This chain connects TRBV29-1 to TRBJ2-5; 10 bases match TRBD2. V trimming: 4 bases; J trimming: 4 bases; junction bases outside the gene matches: 0. The CDR3 consists of 12 residues. The germline V gene has CDR1 SQVTM and CDR2 ANQGSEA. The CDR3 spells CSVGLAGETQYF. As DNA, the CDR3 is TGCAGCGTTGGACTAGCGGGAGAGACCCAGTACTTC.

There are many counts of this clonotype. V usage is TRBV10-3 and J usage is TRBJ2-1, with D possibly being TRBD1 or TRBD2 (5 bases each). The germline V gene encodes CDR1 ENHRY and CDR2 SYGVKD. This CDR3 is 17 amino acids long. V was cut by 6 bases and J by 2 bases, with 20 bases left in between. The CDR3 DNA is TGTGCCATCAGCCCGGGGCCTCAAGGTTCCCCCTACAATGAGCAGTTCTTC. Translated: CAISPGPQGSPYNEQFF.

This clonotype has a count of ten or more. CDR3 protein: CASSLSDRAPNSPLHF. The CDR3 coding sequence is TGTGCCAGCAGTTTATCCGACCGGGCCCCAAATTCACCCCTCCACTTT. The gene calls are TRBV27 and TRBJ1-6; D ambiguous. V dropped 0 bases and J dropped 7 bases, with 13 bases sitting between them. This CDR3 is built from 16 residues. Germline V lookup: CDR1 MNHEY, CDR2 SMNVEV (reference sequence).

This clonotype showed up many times. The J gene is TRBJ2-6, the V gene TRBV9; 10 bases line up with TRBD1. CDR1 SGDLS and CDR2 YYNGEE come from the germline V gene. Trimming removed 3 bases from V and 0 bases from J; junction bases left unmatched: 15. The CDR3 runs to 21 residues. CDR3: CASSAPRPRDRGDSGANVLTF. For the CDR3, the DNA is TGTGCCAGCAGCGCGCCCAGGCCCCGGGACAGGGGAGACTCTGGGGCCAACGTCCTGACTTTC.

About this clonotype: A much larger clone is a single base away; this may be a read error. CDR3 sequence (DNA): TGCAGTGCCGGAGTGGGAGCAAATACGCAGTATTTT. This translates into CSAGVGANTQYF. The V gene is TRBV20-1, the J gene TRBJ2-3; tentatively, D is TRBD2 (5 bases). V was pared by 6 bases and J by 7 bases, with 14 bases between. Germline V CDR1 and CDR2: DFQATT, SNEGSKA (reference sequence). The length of the CDR3 is 12 residues.

The chain joins TRBV29-1 to TRBJ2-7; D not certain. Trimming shortened V by 0 bases and J by 5 bases, and 5 bases separated the two germline ends. This CDR3 contains 11 residues. CDR1 and CDR2 (germline): SQVTM, ANQGSEA. CDR3 bases: TGCAGCGTTGAAGATGCGGACGAGCAGTACTTC. Its protein product is CSVEDADEQYF.

There are many counts of this clonotype. V gene TRBV7-8 combines with J gene TRBJ2-2, with a tentative D call TRBD1 (6 bases). V was shortened by 7 bases and J by 1 base, with 13 bases between the two germline ends. Per germline, CDR1 SGHVS and CDR2 FQNEAQ. The CDR3 is 15 amino acids. CDR3 DNA: TGTGCCAGCACCGGCAGGGGCGGGAACACCGGGGAGCTGTTTTTT. It yields the protein CASTGRGGNTGELFF.

The sample holds many counts of this clonotype. The chain joins TRBV20-1 to TRBJ1-3; D remains unclear. Germline CDR1 DFQATT, CDR2 SNEGSKA (reference sequence). V gave up 0 bases and J gave up 2 bases, with 8 bases separating them. CDR3 length equals 14 residues. In DNA form, the CDR3 reads TGCAGTGCTAGAGATCTAAGAGCTGGAAACACCATATATTTT. This translates into CSARDLRAGNTIYF.

The table lists this clonotype with a few counts. The V gene is TRBV27, the J gene TRBJ2-5; 10 bases are a match to TRBD1. Germline V gives CDR1 MNHEY, CDR2 SMNVEV (reference sequence). There are 15 residues in the CDR3. Trimming cost V 6 bases and J 3 bases; bases outside gene matches: 7. Here the CDR3 reads CASSRPGTGEETQYF. CDR3 coding DNA: TGTGCCAGCAGCCGCCCCGGGACAGGGGAAGAGACCCAGTACTTC.

The rearrangement joins TRBV3-1 to TRBJ2-1, with 10 nucleotides matching TRBD1. The germline CDR1 and CDR2 sequences are LGHDT and YNNKEL (reference sequence). The CDR3 contains 14 residues. V shed 10 bases and J 4 bases; nucleotides not matched to a gene: 7. The CDR3 spells CATVGDRGYNEQFF. CDR3 DNA sequence: TGTGCCACAGTAGGGGACAGGGGATACAATGAGCAGTTCTTC.

In its sample, this clonotype was seen many times. The chain uses TRBV29-1 and TRBJ1-2, with D uncertain. The germline CDR1 and CDR2 sequences are SQVTM and ANQGSEA. Trimming shortened V by 1 base and J by 2 bases, and 8 bases separated the two germline ends. The CDR3 has 13 amino acids. The CDR3 reads CSVEVPRNYGYTF. The CDR3 DNA reads TGCAGCGTTGAAGTCCCCAGAAACTATGGCTACACCTTC.

This clonotype was counted ten times or more. The rearrangement joins TRBV5-4 to TRBJ2-5; 10 nucleotides agree with TRBD2. V was pared by 4 bases and J by 4 bases, with 7 bases of the junction left unmatched. Germline CDR1 and CDR2: SGHNT and YYREEE (reference sequence). The CDR3 has 15 residues. CDR3 nucleotides: TGTGCCAGCAGCCAGAAGCGGGAGGGCCGAGAGACCCAGTACTTC. Translated: CASSQKREGRETQYF.

The chain couples TRBV12-3 or TRBV12-4 to TRBJ2-6; possible D gene TRBD1, 6 bases. The CDR3 runs to 15 residues. V lost 5 bases, J lost 0 bases, and 8 bases lay in between. This CDR3 is CASSADSSGANVLTF. CDR3 DNA sequence: TGTGCCAGCAGTGCGGACAGCTCTGGGGCCAACGTCCTGACTTTC.

This clonotype was seen repeatedly, ten times or more. The chain is built from TRBV28 and TRBJ2-2; 12 nucleotides match TRBD2. Germline CDR1 is MDHEN and CDR2 is SYDVKM. The trim removed 8 bases at V and 0 bases at J, leaving 1 base unmatched. CDR3 size: 15 residues. Written as DNA, the CDR3 is TGTGCCAGCCGGACTAGCGGGGCGAACACCGGGGAGCTGTTTTTT. This translates into CASRTSGANTGELFF.

Ten or more counts support this clonotype. In DNA form, the CDR3 reads TGTGCCAGCAGCTTAGGTCCGAACACCGGGGAGCTGTTTTTT. Its translation is CASSLGPNTGELFF. J is TRBJ2-2 and V is TRBV11-2; D remains ambiguous. This CDR3 has 14 residues. Germline V gives CDR1 SGHAT, CDR2 FQNNGV. V lost 1 base and J 0 bases, leaving 3 bases between the germline ends.

This clonotype was seen at least ten times. This CDR3 is CASSTPSRTVYF. In DNA form, the CDR3 reads TGTGCCAGCAGTACGCCTTCGAGGACAGTTTACTTC. This chain links TRBV6-6 with TRBJ2-5, with D possibly TRBD1 on 6 matching bases. Germline V gene sequence: CDR1 MNHNY, CDR2 SVGAGI (reference sequence). This CDR3 is 12 amino acids long. V was shortened by 5 bases and J by 14 bases, with 18 bases between the two germline ends.

This clonotype was seen a handful of times. The V call is TRBV4-1, the J call TRBJ2-7, with D perhaps TRBD2 (8 bases). CDR1 and CDR2 from the germline V gene are MGHRA and YSYEKL. Trimming left V 2 bases short and J 3 bases short, with 20 bases between. The CDR3 consists of 17 residues. CDR3: CASSQNSRGGQRYEQYF. The CDR3 coding sequence is TGCGCCAGCAGCCAAAACTCCCGGGGGGGACAGCGCTACGAGCAGTACTTC.